This T cell receptor (beta chain) was observed in a study of T cell responses to AZD1222 COVID-19 vaccine. Study-level results: A mostly white British donor set with more females was recruited, and clonal diversity was possibly underestimated. Only 6 or 7 AZD1222 recipients tested seropositive at baseline.

The V gene's germline CDR1 is GTSNPN and CDR2 SVGIG (reference sequence). The junction had 2 bases not matched to a gene; V was cut back by 8 bases and J by 4 bases. The CDR3 is made up of 12 amino acids. Turning to this clone: The antigen is undetermined.

Measured with immunoSEQ multiplex PCR; TCRdb has only the in-frame clones, and not every one. The sample lists more than 90,000 clones; about nine tenths were seen once. The sequence came from an adult in good health. The sequenced sample was peripheral blood, obtained on day 0 of AZD1222 vaccination. The chain is built from TRBV30 and TRBJ1-1; 12 positions agree with TRBD1. Here the CDR3 reads CAGTGGLTEAFF. Written as DNA, the CDR3 is TGTGCCGGGACAGGGGGCCTCACTGAAGCTTTCTTT.